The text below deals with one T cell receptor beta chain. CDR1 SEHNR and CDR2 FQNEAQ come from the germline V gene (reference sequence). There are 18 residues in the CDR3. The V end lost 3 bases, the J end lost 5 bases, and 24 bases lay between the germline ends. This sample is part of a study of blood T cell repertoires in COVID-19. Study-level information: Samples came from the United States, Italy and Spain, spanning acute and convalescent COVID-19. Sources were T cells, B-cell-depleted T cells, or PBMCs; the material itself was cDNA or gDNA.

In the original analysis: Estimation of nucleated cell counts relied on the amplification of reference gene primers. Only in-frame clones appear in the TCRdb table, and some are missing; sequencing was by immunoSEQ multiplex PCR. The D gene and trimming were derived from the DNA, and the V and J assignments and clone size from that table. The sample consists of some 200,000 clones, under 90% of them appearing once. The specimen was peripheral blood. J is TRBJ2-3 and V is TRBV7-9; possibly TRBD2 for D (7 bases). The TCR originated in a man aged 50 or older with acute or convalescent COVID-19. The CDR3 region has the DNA TGTGCCAGCAGCTTTCTCGGGCACCAGGGAAGGGGGGGAGATACGCAGTATTTT. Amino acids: CASSFLGHQGRGGDTQYF. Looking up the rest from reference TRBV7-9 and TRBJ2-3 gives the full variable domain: DTGVSQNPRHKITKRGQNVTFRCDPISEHNRLYWYRQTLGQGPEFLTYFQNEAQLEKSRLLSDRFSAERPKGSFSTLEIQRTEQGDSAMYLCASSFLGHQGRGGDTQYFGPGTRLTVL.